This paragraph reports one TCR beta chain. Its recognized antigen is unknown. One junction end does not reproduce the germline sequence, and a read error may be involved. Amplification of TCR beta CDR3 regions was carried out from RNA transcripts. The TCR CDR3 was subjected to a first round of RT-PCR using the HTBI primer set and the Qiagen OneStep RT-PCR kit. The libraries were constructed in a second round of multiplex PCR and then size-selected and purified. Sequencing of the libraries was done on an Illumina HiSeq2000 using paired-end 100 bp reads. Concerning the study's data processing: Raw data were processed with SOAPnuke, discarding reads with adapters, uncalled bases, mean Phred below 15, or no exact constant-primer or identifier match. COPE v1.2.5 was used to merge the high-quality paired reads, and each unique nucleotide sequence was defined as a clonotype. MiTCR v1.1 was used to align the clonotypes against IMGT TRBV, TRBD and TRBJ reference segments. Analysis was restricted to V-J combinations with a frequency above 0.0001, which covered over 98% of repertoires. A TCS score was defined as the ratio between F50 (clonal expansion) and ExV (chaos), using BLOSUM62-based TCRdist between CDR3 peptides within each V-J. Welch's t-statistics and random forest reduced around 550 V-J features to 10 to 15, which were used in a naive Bayes classifier (R e1071). TCRdb's own reprocessing of the public reads used fastp at Q25 and MiXCR and kept productive beta chains. Entries are consolidated by CDR3 protein sequence, retaining the most common genes and DNA. TCRdb, not the authors, supplied the V and J calls. Here the sample has about 690,000 distinct CDR3 sequences; approximately 15% occur a single time. Clones ranked in the top ten supply 15% to 19% of the sample.

This sample stems from a study of T cells in Graves' hyperthyroidism and ophthalmopathy (dated by TCRdb to about 2019). Context from the whole study: Peripheral blood was sampled at the time of initial diagnosis, prior to any treatment. TCR Vbeta CDR3 sequencing of some 140 peripheral blood samples (roughly 41 ophthalmopathy, 75 or so hyperthyroidism and approximately 17 progressor patients) is reported in the paper. The 95 to 100 discovery patients were divided at random into training and test sets in a 7:3 ratio. Prospective prediction of ophthalmopathy was tested in an independent validation cohort consisting of 18 hyperthyroidism patients and approximately 16 patients who later progressed to ophthalmopathy. Following sampling, methimazole starting at 30 mg daily was given to hyperthyroidism patients, and high-dose intravenous methylprednisolone was given to ophthalmopathy patients. To identify TCR V-J signatures that set the groups apart, the researchers used a discovery cohort of 100 patients, made up of around 42 with Graves' ophthalmopathy and around 58 with stable Graves' hyperthyroidism. In about 6 Graves' hyperthyroidism patients, the study also compared T-cell repertoires from thyroid tissue with T-cell repertoires from blood.

What the research found in general, with its limitations: During validation, the model predicted progression to ophthalmopathy a median of approximately six months ahead of onset, with 70.59% sensitivity and 72% to 85% specificity. Blood samples also contained most of the expanded thyroid clonotypes (frequency above 0.001), which suggests that blood repertoires may reflect thyroid immune responses. A model built on a 13 V-J signature distinguished ophthalmopathy from stable hyperthyroidism, reaching about 88% sensitivity and 81.08% specificity in cross-validation and 80%/75% in testing. No statistical method was used to set the sample size in advance, and investigators knew the group allocation.

Graves' hyperthyroidism was defined as stable when no progression to ophthalmopathy occurred over 18 months of follow-up. The hyperthyroidism patients were between 18 and 65 years old and newly diagnosed, with a disease duration of less than 2 months. Exclusion was applied to patients with uncontrolled infections, other autoimmune diseases, pregnancy or lactation. Diagnoses relied on clinical symptoms, serum thyroxine and TRAb, thyroid ultrasound and orbital computed tomography. PBMCs were isolated from about 9.2 ml of fresh peripheral blood by Ficoll-Paque density gradient centrifugation. Total RNA was extracted using Trizol reagent, and RNA quality was assessed on an Agilent 2100 Bioanalyzer. The CDR1 and CDR2 encoded by the germline V gene are MNHNS and SASEGT. From cysteine to phenylalanine, the CDR3 is 14 amino acids long. This entry keeps only the CDR3 DNA: 42 bases, framed from base 1.

The TCR sequence derives from a man aged 45-65 years with Graves' hyperthyroidism. Input material: blood. In this chain, TRBV6-1 is recombined with TRBJ2-3; the D segment could be TRBD2, given 6 matching bases. The CDR3: CASIPGLGKDTQDF. The bases read TGTGCCAGCATCCCGGGACTCGGAAAAGATACGCAGGATTTT.